A single sample is the source of the 24 T cell receptor beta chains below, sequenced in a study of T-cell memory formation after mild COVID-19. TCRdb redid the calling of the 5' RACE reads with MiXCR, one entry per CDR3 protein. This sample has about 340,000 distinct CDR3 sequences, with 10% to 15% found just once. Material: PBMCs or a T cell subset sorted from them (not recorded which). The receptors were gathered from a man aged 18-30 years who had mild COVID-19 (a few samples of this study predate the infection). Cell type and time point are not known.

The V gene is TRBV4-3, the J gene TRBJ2-5; D not resolved. Trimming removed 1 base from V and 5 bases from J, with 8 bases in between. Germline CDR1 reads LGHNA; CDR2 reads YSLEER. This CDR3 region has 13 residues. CDR3 amino acids: CASSQGSHETQYF. The CDR3 bases are TGCGCCAGCAGCCAAGGATCCCACGAGACCCAGTACTTC.

This clonotype was detected a few times. The gene calls are TRBV19 and TRBJ2-2; possible D gene TRBD1, 6 bases. Trimming removed 3 bases at V and 4 bases at J, with 15 bases between. The CDR3 consists of 16 residues. CDR1 and CDR2 (germline): LNHDA, SQIVND (reference sequence). The CDR3 DNA reads as TGTGCCAGTAGTATGGGGGCACAGGGAATCACCGGGGAGCTGTTTTTT. This translates into CASSMGAQGITGELFF.

J is TRBJ1-2 and V is TRBV28; no firm D call. This CDR3 spans 14 amino acids. Trimming stripped 5 bases from V and 7 bases from J, with 17 bases between. Germline V gene sequence: CDR1 MDHEN, CDR2 SYDVKM. The DNA for the CDR3 is TGTGCCAGCAGTCCCCCCGTCCGGGAAAGTGGCTACACCTTC. Translating gives CASSPPVRESGYTF.

This clonotype has just a few counts. The rearrangement joins TRBV4-3 to TRBJ1-2; D is possibly TRBD1 (6 bases). The V gene's germline CDR1 is LGHNA and CDR2 YSLEER. With 0 bases removed from V and 4 bases from J, the gap between germline ends came to 15 bases. The CDR3 has 16 residues. In nucleotides, the CDR3 is TGCGCCAGCAGCCAAGATCTTACAGGGCAGGTCTATGGCTACACCTTC. Protein product: CASSQDLTGQVYGYTF.

The J gene is TRBJ2-3, the V gene TRBV29-1; maybe TRBD2 (5 bases). Trimming stripped 4 bases from V and 0 bases from J, with 8 bases between. The CDR3 runs 13 residues. Germline loops: CDR1 SQVTM, CDR2 ANQGSEA. This CDR3 reads CSVVGSSTDTQYF. The CDR3 DNA sequence: TGCAGCGTTGTTGGGAGTAGCACAGATACGCAGTATTTT.

Only a few counts were recorded for this clonotype. V gene TRBV27 combines with J gene TRBJ2-7; D gene uncertain. This CDR3 contains 15 residues. Trimming removed 1 base at V and 2 bases at J, with 12 bases between. Germline loops: CDR1 MNHEY, CDR2 SMNVEV (reference sequence). CDR3 amino acids: CASSLLARRAYEQYF. Here the CDR3 DNA reads TGTGCCAGCAGTTTATTAGCCAGGCGAGCCTACGAGCAGTACTTC.

The chain uses TRBV3-1 and TRBJ2-1; no firm D call. The CDR3 length is 13 residues. V shed 4 bases and J shed 10 bases, with 14 bases lying between them. Germline assignment: CDR1 LGHDT and CDR2 YNNKEL (reference sequence). CDR3 protein: CASSRETVLEQFF. The CDR3 DNA is TGTGCCAGCAGCCGAGAGACCGTCTTGGAGCAGTTCTTC.

This clonotype has more than one count but fewer than ten. The CDR3 DNA reads as TGTGCCAGCAGCTTAGTGGCAGTAAGAAACACCATATATTTT. This gives the protein CASSLVAVRNTIYF. The J gene is TRBJ1-3, the V gene TRBV11-2; D call uncertain. The germline gives CDR1 SGHAT, CDR2 FQNNGV. V lost 1 base, J lost 5 bases, and 9 bases lay in between. This CDR3 is built from 14 residues.

This clonotype was seen a few times. The J gene is TRBJ1-1, the V gene TRBV30; 11 bases match TRBD1. Germline values: CDR1 GTSNPN, CDR2 SVGIG (reference sequence). Losses at the gene ends were 0 bases for V and 4 bases for J; bases not matched to a gene: 1. There are 14 residues in the CDR3. The CDR3 bases are TGTGCCTGGAGTGTTGGACAGGGGGCCACTGAAGCTTTCTTT. Residues: CAWSVGQGATEAFF.

This clonotype was seen more than once but under ten times. The chain joins TRBV18 to TRBJ1-4; D possibly corresponds to TRBD1 (5 bases). Trimming stripped 2 bases from V and 0 bases from J, with 10 bases between. Germline CDR1 reads KGHSH; CDR2 reads LQKENI. CDR3 length: 16 amino acids. In nucleotides, the CDR3 is TGTGCCAGCTCACCAACAGGACCTGCAACTAATGAAAAACTGTTTTTT. Residues: CASSPTGPATNEKLFF. Full variable domain (remainder filled in from reference TRBV18 and TRBJ1-4): NAGVMQNPRHLVRRRGQEARLRCSPMKGHSHVYWYRQLPEEGLKFMVYLQKENIIDESGMPKERFSAEFPKEGPSILRIQQVVRGDSAAYFCASSPTGPATNEKLFFGSGTQLSVL.

This clonotype has just a few counts. This chain connects TRBV7-8 to TRBJ1-2, with 8 positions matching TRBD1. Germline V CDR1 and CDR2: SGHVS, FQNEAQ. The CDR3 has 16 amino acids. With 4 bases clipped from V and 6 bases from J, the junction kept 13 bases outside the gene matches. The CDR3 DNA reads as TGTGCCAGCAGCTCGCCACCGGACAGGGCGGGCGATGGCTACACCTTC. Protein product: CASSSPPDRAGDGYTF.

This chain joins TRBV9 and TRBJ2-1; a possible D gene is TRBD2 (7 bases). The CDR3 totals 16 residues. Deletions cut 0 bases from V and 2 bases from J, with 12 bases between. CDR1 is SGDLS and CDR2 is YYNGEE in the germline V gene. The CDR3 loop reads CASSVGGGAPYNEQFF. The CDR3 coding sequence is TGTGCCAGCAGCGTAGGAGGGGGGGCGCCCTACAATGAGCAGTTCTTC.

This clonotype showed up just a few times. The chain carries TRBV15 and TRBJ1-1, with 7 bases lining up with TRBD1. This CDR3 is built from 11 residues. V lost 5 bases, J lost 8 bases, and 2 bases stayed unmatched. CDR1 and CDR2 from the germline V gene are LNHNV and YYDKDF (reference sequence). The CDR3 here is CATSVTGEAFF. CDR3 DNA sequence: TGTGCCACCAGCGTGACAGGGGAAGCTTTCTTT. The full variable domain, in which reference TRBV15 and TRBJ1-1 provide the parts outside the CDR3, is DAMVIQNPRYQVTQFGKPVTLSCSQTLNHNVMYWYQQKSSQAPKLLFHYYDKDFNNEADTPDNFQSRRPNTSFCFLDIRSPGLGDTAMYLCATSVTGEAFFGQGTRLTVV.

This clonotype was counted between two and nine times. V gene TRBV10-3 combines with J gene TRBJ1-2; D is undetermined. Trimming cost V 2 bases and J 7 bases, with 11 bases left between them. Germline lookup yields CDR1 ENHRY and CDR2 SYGVKD. The CDR3 is 13 residues long. CDR3 in amino acids: CAISEVSGGGYTF. In DNA form, the CDR3 reads TGTGCCATCAGTGAGGTCAGCGGCGGTGGCTACACCTTC.

The sample holds many counts of this clonotype. This chain links TRBV7-2 with TRBJ2-3; D uncertain. Deletions cut 2 bases from V and 5 bases from J, with 5 bases between. Germline CDR1 and CDR2: SGHTA and FQGNSA. The CDR3 length is 12 residues. Here the CDR3 reads CASSLYLDTQYF. The CDR3 coding sequence is TGTGCCAGCAGCTTATACTTAGATACGCAGTATTTT.

This clonotype was recorded a few times. The chain carries TRBV19 and TRBJ1-2; D may be TRBD1 (5 bases). The CDR3 spans 13 residues. Trimming cost V 6 bases and J 1 base, with 9 bases left between them. Germline assignment: CDR1 LNHDA and CDR2 SQIVND (reference sequence). The CDR3 sequence is CASSTTVNYGYTF. CDR3 DNA: TGTGCCAGTAGCACGACAGTTAACTATGGCTACACCTTC.

The V and J genes are TRBV7-9 and TRBJ2-7; tentatively, D is TRBD1 or TRBD2 (5 bases each). The CDR3 totals 18 residues. Germline V gives CDR1 SEHNR, CDR2 FQNEAQ (reference sequence). V lost 3 bases and J 0 bases, leaving 21 bases between the germline ends. The CDR3: CASSFPPGAGFSSYEQYF. The CDR3 bases are TGTGCCAGCAGCTTCCCCCCCGGGGCAGGCTTCAGCTCCTACGAGCAGTACTTC.

The rearrangement links TRBV29-1 to TRBJ2-4; 10 bases are a match to TRBD1. The CDR3 totals 13 residues. V was pared by 7 bases and J by 6 bases, with 6 bases of the junction left unmatched. The germline CDR1 and CDR2 sequences are SQVTM and ANQGSEA. CDR3 DNA sequence: TGCAGCGGGATCGGGACAGGGGCAAACATTCAGTACTTC. It yields the protein CSGIGTGANIQYF.

The chain employs TRBV5-1 and TRBJ2-7; D gene ambiguous. Per the germline V gene, CDR1 is SGHRS and CDR2 is YFSETQ. The CDR3 consists of 13 residues. Trimming removed 2 bases at V and 6 bases at J, with 12 bases between. The DNA for the CDR3 is TGCGCCAGCAGCTTAGGTCTTTCCGCCGAGCAGTACGTC. It is translated as CASSLGLSAEQYV.

The V call is TRBV15, the J call TRBJ1-3, with D unresolved. Germline V gene sequence: CDR1 LNHNV, CDR2 YYDKDF (reference sequence). The CDR3 extends over 15 amino acids. V lost 3 bases and J 0 bases, leaving 9 bases between the germline ends. The CDR3 DNA reads TGTGCCACCAGCAGGGATGGTGGCTCTGGAAACACCATATATTTT. Protein product: CATSRDGGSGNTIYF.

The chain links TRBV9 to TRBJ1-1; no firm D call. The V gene lost 5 bases and the J gene lost 5 bases, with 19 bases spanning the gap. This CDR3 spans 15 amino acids. In germline, CDR1 is SGDLS, CDR2 YYNGEE. CDR3 in amino acids: CASSPSLWGRTEAFF. The CDR3 DNA reads as TGTGCCAGCAGTCCTAGCCTCTGGGGTCGGACTGAAGCTTTCTTT.

The table lists this clonotype with a few counts. The rearrangement links TRBV6-5 to TRBJ1-1, with D unresolved. The CDR3 totals 15 residues. V was pared by 0 bases and J by 10 bases, with 18 bases between. From germline, CDR1 is MNHEY and CDR2 SVGAGI. The CDR3 sequence is CASSYSGSMGSGAFF. CDR3 coding DNA: TGTGCCAGCAGTTACTCGGGAAGCATGGGAAGCGGAGCTTTCTTT.

This chain joins TRBV5-6 and TRBJ1-1; weak D call: TRBD1 (5 bases). The CDR3 totals 13 residues. V gave up 3 bases and J gave up 7 bases, with 13 bases separating them. Germline V gives CDR1 SGHDT, CDR2 YYEEEE. CDR3 in amino acids: CASSSIGVDEAFF. The CDR3 DNA is TGTGCCAGCAGCTCGATAGGGGTGGATGAAGCTTTCTTT. The full variable domain, with the rest looked up from reference TRBV5-6 and TRBJ1-1, is DAGVTQSPTHLIKTRGQQVTLRCSPKSGHDTVSWYQQALGQGPQFIFQYYEEEERQRGNFPDRFSGHQFPNYSSELNVNALLLGDSALYLCASSSIGVDEAFFGQGTRLTVV.

The chain recombines TRBV29-1 with TRBJ1-1; TRBD1 is a possible D gene (5 bases). The CDR3 consists of 11 residues. Germline lookup yields CDR1 SQVTM and CDR2 ANQGSEA. The V end lost 4 bases, the J end lost 4 bases, and 7 bases lay between the germline ends. CDR3 sequence: CSVGGITEAFF. The CDR3 DNA is TGCAGCGTTGGGGGGATCACTGAAGCTTTCTTT.